These 21 T cell receptor beta chains originate from one sample sequenced in a study of regulatory T cells in long-lasting Graves disease. CDR3 regions were amplified by Arm-PCR using iRepertoire HTBI primers to build TCR beta libraries. MiXCR was run by TCRdb on the multiplex PCR reads, yielding one entry per CDR3 protein. The sample lists about 290,000 distinct CDR3 sequences; more than 20% were seen once. Time point described: persistent/refractory GD, antithyroid drugs over 5 years with positive TRAb. Extracted RNA from PBMCs served as the source of the TCR library. The starting material was peripheral blood mononuclear cells (PBMCs), obtained when the disease was refractory, from a patient treated with antithyroid drugs. These receptors originate from a female donor with Graves disease.

The chain employs TRBV6-5 and TRBJ2-7; D unclear. The CDR3 is 11 amino acids. The V gene lost 4 bases and the J gene lost 7 bases, with 8 bases spanning the gap. Germline assignment: CDR1 MNHEY and CDR2 SVGAGI. CDR3 protein: CASSSQGEQYF. Written as DNA, the CDR3 is TGTGCCAGCAGTTCCCAAGGAGAGCAGTACTTC.

The chain combines TRBV6-5 with TRBJ1-1; tentative D call: TRBD1 (6 bases). Germline lookup yields CDR1 MNHEY and CDR2 SVGAGI. The CDR3 is 16 residues long. V gave up 2 bases and J gave up 3 bases, with 16 bases separating them. The CDR3 DNA follows: TGTGCCAGCAGTTACCCACCGGGAGGGGGTTACACTGAAGCTTTCTTT. This translates into CASSYPPGGGYTEAFF.

This clonotype was picked up many times. The chain employs TRBV7-2 and TRBJ2-5; the D gene is possibly TRBD1 (5 bases). The CDR3 sequence is 16 residues long. CDR1 and CDR2 from the germline V gene are SGHTA and FQGNSA. Trimming stripped 5 bases from V and 2 bases from J, with 18 bases between. The CDR3 coding sequence is TGTGCCAGCAGCCGGGTGGGGCGCCAGACTCAAGAGACCCAGTACTTC. Its translation: CASSRVGRQTQETQYF.

The gene calls are TRBV4-1 and TRBJ1-3, with D unresolved. The CDR3 consists of 13 residues. Germline-derived CDR1 and CDR2 are MGHRA and YSYEKL. Between the trimmed V and J ends, which lost 1 base and 8 bases, there was a span of 9 bases. CDR3 DNA sequence: TGCGCCAGCAGCCAAGGTCCGGCTGACACCATATATTTT. This translates into CASSQGPADTIYF.

The gene calls are TRBV20-1 and TRBJ1-1; a possible D gene is TRBD1 (5 bases). There are 16 residues in the CDR3. The V end lost 3 bases, the J end lost 3 bases, and 20 bases lay between the germline ends. CDR1 and CDR2 from the germline V gene are DFQATT and SNEGSKA (reference sequence). The CDR3: CSARALGEGKDTEAFF. The CDR3 DNA reads TGCAGTGCTAGGGCCTTAGGGGAGGGAAAGGACACTGAAGCTTTCTTT.

The CDR3 DNA sequence: TGTGCCAGCAGTTACGTAGGGGACGATTCACCCCTCCACTTT. This encodes CASSYVGDDSPLHF. This chain joins TRBV6-9 and TRBJ1-6, with a weak D call TRBD1 (5 bases). V was clipped by 3 bases and J by 8 bases, with 11 bases between them. This CDR3 is 14 amino acids long. CDR1 is MNHGY, CDR2 SVAAGI, per germline.

The V call is TRBV4-3, the J call TRBJ2-2; perhaps TRBD1 as D (6 bases). The CDR3 length is 14 residues. Between the trimmed V and J ends, which lost 4 bases and 4 bases, there was a span of 10 bases. Germline assignment: CDR1 LGHNA and CDR2 YSLEER. In nucleotides, the CDR3 is TGCGCCAGCAGCCGGGACACTCTCACCGGGGAGCTGTTTTTT. It is translated as CASSRDTLTGELFF.

The rearrangement links TRBV30 to TRBJ1-5, with D perhaps TRBD1 (6 bases). Per the germline V gene, CDR1 is GTSNPN and CDR2 is SVGIG (reference sequence). The V and J ends lost 0 bases and 6 bases respectively, with 21 bases between them. The CDR3 has 17 residues. The CDR3 region has the DNA TGTGCCTGGAGTGTCAGCAGGAGCGGAAGGGGGGGTCAGCCCCAGCATTTT. Protein product: CAWSVSRSGRGGQPQHF.

As regards this clonotype: A single base separates this from a much larger clone, so it may be a read error. The chain combines TRBV20-1 with TRBJ1-2; no clear D gene. V was cut by 5 bases and J by 1 base, with 8 bases left in between. The V gene's germline CDR1 is DFQATT and CDR2 SNEGSKA (reference sequence). There are 12 residues in the CDR3. The CDR3 DNA reads as TGCAGTGCTCCGCACATTAACTATGGCTACACCTTC. It codes for CSAPHINYGYTF.

Of note for this clonotype: This may be a read error, as it is one base from a much larger clone. The genes are TRBV7-2 and TRBJ1-6; 9 bases align to TRBD1. The CDR3 covers 15 residues. V dropped 5 bases and J dropped 10; count of bases not matched to a gene: 9. CDR1 SGHTA and CDR2 FQGNSA come from the germline V gene. The CDR3 here is CASSLGTGMGSPLHF. The CDR3 bases are TGTGCCAGCAGCCTCGGGACAGGGATGGGATCACCCCTCCACTTT.

About this clonotype: This could be a read error, since a much larger clone is one nucleotide away. V gene TRBV7-8 combines with J gene TRBJ2-5; possibly TRBD2 for D (5 bases). CDR1 is SGHVS and CDR2 is FQNEAQ in the germline V gene. The CDR3 is 13 residues long. CDR3 in DNA: TGTGCCAGCAGCCTAGGGAGAGTGGAGACCCAGCACTTC. This encodes CASSLGRVETQHF.

This clonotype was observed a handful of times. Its ends do not fully match the called genes, so a read error is possible. V and J are TRBV7-9 and TRBJ2-2; no reliable D call. The CDR3 is 15 residues long. The germline CDR1 and CDR2 sequences are SEHNR and FQNEAQ (reference sequence). Here the CDR3 DNA reads TGTGCCACCAGCCCATCCCTCCTGAACACCGGGGAGCTGTTTTTT. It encodes CATSPSLLNTGELFF.

The V call is TRBV29-1, the J call TRBJ2-7; 8 positions match TRBD2. Per the germline V gene, CDR1 is SQVTM and CDR2 is ANQGSEA. V shed 3 bases, J shed 1 base, and the junction held 8 bases outside the gene matches. The CDR3 contains 15 residues. The CDR3 sequence: CSVDSGGIGSYEQYF. The CDR3 DNA reads as TGCAGCGTTGATTCGGGGGGGATCGGTTCCTACGAGCAGTACTTC.

This clonotype has a count of ten or more. This chain links TRBV6-1 with TRBJ2-7, with 12 bases identical to TRBD2. The germline gives CDR1 MNHNS, CDR2 SASEGT. Unmatched junction bases numbered 11, after V lost 7 bases and J lost 7 bases. The CDR3 contains 15 residues. CDR3: CASTFSASGRAEQYF. The CDR3 DNA reads as TGTGCCAGCACCTTCTCGGCTAGCGGGAGGGCAGAGCAGTACTTC.

This clonotype occurred a few times. This chain uses TRBV28 with TRBJ2-7; D is possibly TRBD1 (6 bases). Germline-derived CDR1 and CDR2 are MDHEN and SYDVKM. V shed 1 base and J shed 11 bases, with 12 bases lying between them. The CDR3 totals 12 residues. This CDR3 reads CASSLSHRAEYF. The CDR3 bases are TGTGCCAGCAGTTTATCGCACAGGGCTGAGTACTTC.

Many counts were recorded for this clonotype. The V gene is TRBV20-1, the J gene TRBJ2-7; the D gene is possibly TRBD2 (6 bases). Germline CDR1 is DFQATT and CDR2 is SNEGSKA (reference sequence). V was clipped by 6 bases and J by 2 bases, with 20 bases between them. The CDR3 sequence is 15 residues long. The CDR3 region is CSAGSSAQGTYEQYF. The DNA of the CDR3 is TGCAGTGCGGGGTCTAGCGCCCAGGGTACCTACGAGCAGTACTTC.

The V gene is TRBV6-7, the J gene TRBJ2-7, with TRBD1 matching 10 bases. TRBV6-7 is reported as an ORF; its role is uncertain. Germline trimming cut 8 bases from V and 2 bases from J; bases unmatched to any gene: 15. There are 17 residues in the CDR3. The CDR3 DNA reads as TGTGCCAGCCCCTTGAAGTCAGGGACAGGGGACCCCTACGAGCAGTACTTC. Translation: CASPLKSGTGDPYEQYF.

This clonotype has a single count. The chain links TRBV6-2 or TRBV6-3 to TRBJ1-1, with 11 bases identical to TRBD1. From germline, CDR1 is MNHEY and CDR2 SVGEGT. Trimming cost V 4 bases and J 6 bases; bases outside gene matches: 4. The CDR3 contains 14 residues. CDR3 sequence reads: CASSWTGGNAEAFF. The CDR3 nucleotides read TGTGCCAGCAGTTGGACAGGGGGCAACGCTGAAGCTTTCTTT.

This clonotype was detected many times. The J gene is TRBJ1-5, the V gene TRBV20-1; 8 bases are shared with TRBD1. The CDR3 totals 15 residues. Germline CDR1 reads DFQATT; CDR2 reads SNEGSKA (reference sequence). Trimming removed 1 base from V and 4 bases from J; junction bases left unmatched: 6. Here the CDR3 DNA reads TGCAGTGCTAGAGGAGACAGGGGAGCAAATCAGCCCCAGCATTTT. As protein: CSARGDRGANQPQHF.

This clonotype showed up just a few times. The genes are TRBV7-2 and TRBJ2-7; D remains ambiguous. This CDR3 contains 15 residues. V lost 5 bases and J lost 4, with 18 bases in between. The V gene's germline CDR1 is SGHTA and CDR2 FQGNSA. CDR3 in DNA: TGTGCCAGCAGCCCCTGGGGTAGCCACTCTTACGAGCAGTACTTC. It encodes CASSPWGSHSYEQYF. The complete variable domain, with remaining parts taken from reference TRBV7-2 and TRBJ2-7, reads GAGVSQSPSNKVTEKGKDVELRCDPISGHTALYWYRQSLGQGLEFLIYFQGNSAPDKSGLPSDRFSAERTGGSVSTLTIQRTQQEDSAVYLCASSPWGSHSYEQYFGPGTRLTVT.

This chain links TRBV7-9 with TRBJ1-1, with D perhaps matching TRBD1 (6 bases). This CDR3 is built from 16 residues. V was clipped by 1 base and J by 5 bases, with 17 bases between them. Germline V gives CDR1 SEHNR, CDR2 FQNEAQ (reference sequence). CDR3 sequence (DNA): TGTGCCAGCAGCTTAGGAGGGGGAGGGGAAGGGACTGAAGCTTTCTTT. This encodes CASSLGGGGEGTEAFF.